A selection of T cell receptor beta chains follows, all from one sample in a study of CD8+ T cells in alopecia areata. TCRdb's table, derived via immunoSEQ multiplex PCR, lists solely in-frame clones and lacks some. The sample includes roughly 250,000 clones, around two thirds of them seen just once. The material was CD4+ T cells sorted from blood, obtained at week 0. These receptors were taken from a human donor with alopecia areata. Each CDR3 is given with its conserved first and last residue. D genes are given only for firm matches. Rows give clone size only sometimes, using once, few, many, or a class for an expanded clone.

>few|TRBJ1-1|TRBV19|TRBD1
TGTGCCAGTAGTATCGGACAGGGGGCGAGGTTT
CASSIGQGARF
>-|TRBJ1-5|TRBV27|-
TGTGCCAGCAGTTTAACCGGGGAGCCCCAGCATTTT
CASSLTGEPQHF
>-|TRBJ2-3|TRBV5-4|TRBD2
TGTGCCAGCAGGGCAGCGGGAAGCACAGATACGCAGTATTTT
CASRAAGSTDTQYF
>-|TRBJ2-1|TRBV30|-
TGTGCCTGGAGTGTAATCAATGAGCAGTTCTTC
CAWSVINEQFF
>-|TRBJ2-1|TRBV2|-
TGTGCCAGTAACAGCTATTTCTACAATGAGCAGTTCTTC
CASNSYFYNEQFF
>-|TRBJ2-7|TRBV18|-
TGTGCCAGCTCACCACCGGGCAACAGGGTGGTCGCCTACGAGCAGTACTTC
CASSPPGNRVVAYEQYF
>-|TRBJ2-5|TRBV18|TRBD1
TGTGCCAGCTCACCCGGACAGGGGGCAGGGGAGACCCAGTACTTC
CASSPGQGAGETQYF
>few|TRBJ2-5|TRBV19|-
TGTGCCAGTAGTATAGAGAAGGTGCCAGGGAGCCAAGAGACCCAGTACTTC
CASSIEKVPGSQETQYF
>-|TRBJ2-3|TRBV4-2|TRBD2
TGTGCCAGCAGCCAAGATAACCAGCGGGGGACAGATACGCAGTATTTT
CASSQDNQRGTDTQYF
>few|TRBJ2-3|TRBV4-3|TRBD2
TGCGCCAGCAGCCCATTTCGGGGGGGCCGGGAAGATACGCAGTATTTT
CASSPFRGGREDTQYF
>-|TRBJ2-1|TRBV7-2|-
TGTGCCAGCAGCTTAGGGGGGATATACTACAATGAGCAGTTCTTC
CASSLGGIYYNEQFF
>-|TRBJ1-1|TRBV25-1|-
TGTGCCAGCAGCAGCTTACAGGATAATGCTTTCTTT
CASSSLQDNAFF
>-|TRBJ1-4|TRBV4-3|-
TGCGCCAGCAGCCAAGGGATCAACGGCGAAAAACTGTTTTTT
CASSQGINGEKLFF